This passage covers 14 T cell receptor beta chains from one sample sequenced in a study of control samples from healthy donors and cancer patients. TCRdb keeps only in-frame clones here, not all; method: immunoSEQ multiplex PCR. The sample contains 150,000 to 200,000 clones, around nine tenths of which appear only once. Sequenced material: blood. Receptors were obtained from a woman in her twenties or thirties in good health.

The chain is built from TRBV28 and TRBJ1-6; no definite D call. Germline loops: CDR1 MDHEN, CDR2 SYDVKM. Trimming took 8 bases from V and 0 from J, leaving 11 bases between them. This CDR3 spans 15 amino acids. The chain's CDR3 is CASLPPSSYNSPLHF. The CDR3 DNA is TGTGCCAGCCTCCCTCCGAGCTCCTATAATTCACCCCTCCACTTT.

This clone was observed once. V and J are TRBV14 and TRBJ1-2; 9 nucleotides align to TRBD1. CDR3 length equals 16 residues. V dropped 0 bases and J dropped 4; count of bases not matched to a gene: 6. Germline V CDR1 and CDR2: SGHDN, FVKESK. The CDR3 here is CASSQDYRGPGYGYTF. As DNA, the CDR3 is TGTGCCAGCAGCCAAGACTACAGGGGGCCCGGCTATGGCTACACCTTC.

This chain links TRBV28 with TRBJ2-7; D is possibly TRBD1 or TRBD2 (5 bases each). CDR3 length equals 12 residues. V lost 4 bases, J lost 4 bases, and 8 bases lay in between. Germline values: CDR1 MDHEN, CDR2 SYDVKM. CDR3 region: CASSSWGYEQYF. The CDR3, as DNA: TGTGCCAGCAGTTCTTGGGGGTACGAGCAGTACTTC.

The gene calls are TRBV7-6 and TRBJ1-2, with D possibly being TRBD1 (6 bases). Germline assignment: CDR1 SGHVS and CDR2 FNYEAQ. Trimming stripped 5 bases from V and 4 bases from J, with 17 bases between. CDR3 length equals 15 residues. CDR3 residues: CASSPQGTYIYGYTF. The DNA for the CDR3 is TGTGCCAGCAGCCCCCAGGGGACCTATATCTATGGCTACACCTTC.

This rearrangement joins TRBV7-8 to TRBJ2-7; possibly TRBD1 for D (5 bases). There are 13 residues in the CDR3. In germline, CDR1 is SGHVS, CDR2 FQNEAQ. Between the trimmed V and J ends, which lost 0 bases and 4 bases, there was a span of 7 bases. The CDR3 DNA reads TGTGCCAGCAGCTTAGCAGGGGTTTACGAGCAGTACTTC. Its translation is CASSLAGVYEQYF.

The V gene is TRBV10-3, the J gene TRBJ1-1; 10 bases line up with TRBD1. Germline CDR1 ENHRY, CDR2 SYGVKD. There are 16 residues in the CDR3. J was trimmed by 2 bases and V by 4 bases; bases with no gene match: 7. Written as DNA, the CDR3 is TGTGCCATCAGTGGGGACAGGGGCCGGCCAAACACTGAAGCTTTCTTT. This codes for CAISGDRGRPNTEAFF.

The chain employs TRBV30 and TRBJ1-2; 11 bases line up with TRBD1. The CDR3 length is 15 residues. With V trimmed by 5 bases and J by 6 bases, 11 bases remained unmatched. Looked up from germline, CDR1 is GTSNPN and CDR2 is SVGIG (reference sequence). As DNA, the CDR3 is TGTGCCTGGGGAGGACAGGGGGCGCCGCGTAATGGCTACACCTTC. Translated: CAWGGQGAPRNGYTF. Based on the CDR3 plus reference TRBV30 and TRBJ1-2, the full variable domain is SQTIHQWPATLVQPVGSPLSLECTVEGTSNPNLYWYRQAAGRGLQLLFYSVGIGQISSEVPQNLSASRPQDRQFILSSKKLLLSDSGFYLCAWGGQGAPRNGYTFGSGTRLTVV.

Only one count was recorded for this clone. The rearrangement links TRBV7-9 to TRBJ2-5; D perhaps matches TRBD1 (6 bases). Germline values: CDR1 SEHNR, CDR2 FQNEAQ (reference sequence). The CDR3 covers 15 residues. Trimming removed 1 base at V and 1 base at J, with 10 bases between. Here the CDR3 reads CASSLEGHIQETQYF. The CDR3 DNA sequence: TGTGCCAGCAGCTTAGAGGGACATATCCAAGAGACCCAGTACTTC.

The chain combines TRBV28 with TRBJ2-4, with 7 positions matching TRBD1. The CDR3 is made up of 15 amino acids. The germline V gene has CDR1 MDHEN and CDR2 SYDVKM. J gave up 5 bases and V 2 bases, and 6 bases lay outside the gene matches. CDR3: CASSLGRGIENIQYF. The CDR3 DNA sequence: TGTGCCAGCAGTTTAGGCAGGGGGATTGAAAACATTCAGTACTTC. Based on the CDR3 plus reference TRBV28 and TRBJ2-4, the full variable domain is DVKVTQSSRYLVKRTGEKVFLECVQDMDHENMFWYRQDPGLGLRLIYFSYDVKMKEKGDIPEGYSVSREKKERFSLILESASTNQTSMYLCASSLGRGIENIQYFGAGTRLSVL.

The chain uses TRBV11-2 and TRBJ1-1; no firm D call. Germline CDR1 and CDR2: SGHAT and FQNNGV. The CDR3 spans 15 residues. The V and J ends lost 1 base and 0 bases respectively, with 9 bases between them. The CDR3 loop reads CASSLGRGLNTEAFF. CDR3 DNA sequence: TGTGCCAGCAGCTTAGGTCGCGGCCTGAACACTGAAGCTTTCTTT.

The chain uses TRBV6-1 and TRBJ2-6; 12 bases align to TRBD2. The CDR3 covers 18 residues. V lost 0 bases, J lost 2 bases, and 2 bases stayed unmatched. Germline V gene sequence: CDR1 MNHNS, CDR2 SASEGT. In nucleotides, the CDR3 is TGTGCCAGCAGTGAAGCCCTAGCGGGAGGGGCTGGGGCCAACGTCCTGACTTTC. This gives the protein CASSEALAGGAGANVLTF.

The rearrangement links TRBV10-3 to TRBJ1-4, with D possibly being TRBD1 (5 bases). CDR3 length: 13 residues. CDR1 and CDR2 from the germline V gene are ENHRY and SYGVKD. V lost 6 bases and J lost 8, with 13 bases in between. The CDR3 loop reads CAIRGRDGEKLFF. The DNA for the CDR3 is TGTGCCATCAGGGGACGGGACGGAGAAAAACTGTTTTTT.

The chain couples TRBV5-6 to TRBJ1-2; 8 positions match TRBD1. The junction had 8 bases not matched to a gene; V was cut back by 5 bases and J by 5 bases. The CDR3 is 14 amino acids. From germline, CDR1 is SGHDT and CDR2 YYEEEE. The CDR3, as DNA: TGTGCCAGCAGTCCCCCCGGACAGGGATATGGCTACACCTTC. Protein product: CASSPPGQGYGYTF.

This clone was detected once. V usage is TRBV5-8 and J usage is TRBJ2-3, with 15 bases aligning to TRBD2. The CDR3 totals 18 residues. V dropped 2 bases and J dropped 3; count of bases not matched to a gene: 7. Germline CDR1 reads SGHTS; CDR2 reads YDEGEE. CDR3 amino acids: CASSFGGLAGGRTDTQYF. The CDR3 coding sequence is TGTGCCAGCAGCTTCGGCGGACTAGCGGGAGGGCGGACAGATACGCAGTATTTT.